This TCR beta chain derives from a study of CXCR3-negative and CXCR3-positive naive CD8 T cells. On the study more broadly: For each library, about 1.5 +/- 0.3 million TRB reads were obtained, roughly 130 million in total.

Libraries were UMI-labeled 5' RACE TRB cDNA. TCRdb reworked the 5' RACE reads into one entry per CDR3 protein, no DNA. The sample table sets out 100,000 to 150,000 distinct CDR3 sequences. Overall study results and limits: Naive cells with CXCR3 showed TRB CDR3s that were more hydrophobic than those in CXCR3-negative naive cells. Naive cells used TRBV-TRBJ genes in much the same way whether CXCR3-negative or CXCR3-positive; memory cells did not.

Naive CD8+ T cells carried a CD45RO-CCR7+CD27+CD95- phenotype. On this clonotype itself: Its target is not known.

The germline CDR1 and CDR2 sequences are DFQATT and SNEGSKA (reference sequence). CDR3 length: 17 residues. What was sequenced was naive CXCR3- CD8+ T cells from blood. Subset indicated: CD45RO-CCR7+CD27+CD95- naive CD8+ T cells lacking CXCR3 (TNR3-). The sequence came from a human donor in good health. Some clones in this sample may be carry-over from other donors' samples. The V gene is TRBV20-1, the J gene TRBJ2-5; TCRdb selects TRBD2, and the lack of DNA leaves this call unchecked. This CDR3 reads CSATSAYLAPGQETQYF.